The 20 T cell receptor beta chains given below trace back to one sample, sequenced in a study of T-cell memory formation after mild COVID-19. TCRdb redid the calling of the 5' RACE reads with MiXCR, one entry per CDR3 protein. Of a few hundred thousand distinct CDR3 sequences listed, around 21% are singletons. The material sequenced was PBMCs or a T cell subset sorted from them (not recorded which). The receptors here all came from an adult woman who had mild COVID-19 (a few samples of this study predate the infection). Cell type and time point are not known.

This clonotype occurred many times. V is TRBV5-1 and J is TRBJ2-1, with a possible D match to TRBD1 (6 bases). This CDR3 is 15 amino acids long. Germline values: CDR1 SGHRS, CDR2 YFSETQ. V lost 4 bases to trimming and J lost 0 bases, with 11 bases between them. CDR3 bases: TGCGCCAGCAGCCCCGGGACACACTCCTACAATGAGCAGTTCTTC. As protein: CASSPGTHSYNEQFF.

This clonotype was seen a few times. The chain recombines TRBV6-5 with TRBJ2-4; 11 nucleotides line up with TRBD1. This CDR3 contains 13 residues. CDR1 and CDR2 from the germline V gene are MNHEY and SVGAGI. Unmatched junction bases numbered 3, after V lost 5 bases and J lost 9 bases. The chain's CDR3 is CASSPGTGGIQYF. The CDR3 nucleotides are TGTGCCAGCAGTCCTGGGACAGGGGGCATTCAGTACTTC.

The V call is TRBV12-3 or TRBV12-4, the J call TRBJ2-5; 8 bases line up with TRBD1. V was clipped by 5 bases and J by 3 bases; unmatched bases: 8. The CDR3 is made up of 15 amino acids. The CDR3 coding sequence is TGTGCCAGCAGTCCTCGGACAGGGTTTGAAGAGACCCAGTACTTC. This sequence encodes CASSPRTGFEETQYF.

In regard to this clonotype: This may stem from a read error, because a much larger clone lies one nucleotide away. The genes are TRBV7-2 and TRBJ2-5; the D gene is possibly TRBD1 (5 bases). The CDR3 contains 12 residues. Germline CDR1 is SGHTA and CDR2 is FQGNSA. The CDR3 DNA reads TGTGACAGCAGCCCCGACTGGACATCCCAGTACTTC. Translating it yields CDSSPDWTSQYF.

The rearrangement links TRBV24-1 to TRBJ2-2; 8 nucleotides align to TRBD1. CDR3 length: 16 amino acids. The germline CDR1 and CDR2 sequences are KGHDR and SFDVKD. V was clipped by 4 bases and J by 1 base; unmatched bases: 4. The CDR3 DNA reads TGTGCCACCAGTGAAGCCGGGACAGGGAACACCGGGGAGCTGTTTTTT. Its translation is CATSEAGTGNTGELFF.

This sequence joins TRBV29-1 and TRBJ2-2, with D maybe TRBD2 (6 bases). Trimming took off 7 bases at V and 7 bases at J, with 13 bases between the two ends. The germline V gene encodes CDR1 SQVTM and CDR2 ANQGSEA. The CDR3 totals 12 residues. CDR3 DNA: TGCAGCGCCTGGGAGGATTTCGGGGAGCTGTTTTTT. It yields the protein CSAWEDFGELFF.

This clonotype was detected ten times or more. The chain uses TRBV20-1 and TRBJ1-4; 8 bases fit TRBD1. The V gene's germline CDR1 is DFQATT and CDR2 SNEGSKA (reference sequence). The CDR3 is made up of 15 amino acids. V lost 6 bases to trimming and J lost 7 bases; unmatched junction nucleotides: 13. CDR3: CSAQDRTGSSEKLFF. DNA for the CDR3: TGCAGTGCCCAAGATAGGACAGGGTCGAGTGAAAAACTGTTTTTT.

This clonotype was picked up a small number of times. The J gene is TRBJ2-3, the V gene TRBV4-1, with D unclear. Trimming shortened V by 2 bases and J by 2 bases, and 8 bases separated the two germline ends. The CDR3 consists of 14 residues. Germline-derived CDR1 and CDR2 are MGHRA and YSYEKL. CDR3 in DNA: TGCGCCAGCAGCCAATCCACCACCACAGATACGCAGTATTTT. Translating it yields CASSQSTTTDTQYF.

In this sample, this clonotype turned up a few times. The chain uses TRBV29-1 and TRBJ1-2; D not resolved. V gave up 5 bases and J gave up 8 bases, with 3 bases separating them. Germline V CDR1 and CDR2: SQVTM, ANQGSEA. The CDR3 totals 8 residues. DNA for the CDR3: TGCAGCGTTACCGGCTACACCTTC. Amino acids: CSVTGYTF.

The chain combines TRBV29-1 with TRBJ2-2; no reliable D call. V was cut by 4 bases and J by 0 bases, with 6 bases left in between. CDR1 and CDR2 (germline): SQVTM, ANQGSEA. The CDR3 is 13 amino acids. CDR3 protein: CSVALPNTGELFF. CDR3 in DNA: TGCAGCGTTGCGCTCCCGAACACCGGGGAGCTGTTTTTT.

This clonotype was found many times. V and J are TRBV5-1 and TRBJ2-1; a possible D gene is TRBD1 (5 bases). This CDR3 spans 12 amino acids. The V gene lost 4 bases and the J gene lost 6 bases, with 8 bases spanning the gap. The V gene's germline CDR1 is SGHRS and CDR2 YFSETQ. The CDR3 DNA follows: TGCGCCAGCAGCATAAGGGGCAATGAGCAGTTCTTC. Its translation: CASSIRGNEQFF. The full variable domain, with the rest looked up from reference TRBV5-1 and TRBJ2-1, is KAGVTQTPRYLIKTRGQQVTLSCSPISGHRSVSWYQQTPGQGLQFLFEYFSETQRNKGNFPGRFSGRQFSNSRSEMNVSTLELGDSALYLCASSIRGNEQFFGPGTRLTVL.

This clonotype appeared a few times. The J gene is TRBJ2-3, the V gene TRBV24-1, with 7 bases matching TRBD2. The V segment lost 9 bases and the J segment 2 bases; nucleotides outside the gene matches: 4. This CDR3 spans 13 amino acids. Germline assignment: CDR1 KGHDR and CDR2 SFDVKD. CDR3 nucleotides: TGTGCCACCGAAGCGGGGTCCACAGATACGCAGTATTTT. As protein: CATEAGSTDTQYF.

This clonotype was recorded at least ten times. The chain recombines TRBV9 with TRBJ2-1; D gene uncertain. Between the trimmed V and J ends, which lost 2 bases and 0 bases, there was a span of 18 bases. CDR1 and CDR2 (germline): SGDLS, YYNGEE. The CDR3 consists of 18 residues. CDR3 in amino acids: CASSVFSGPSGSYNEQFF. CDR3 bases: TGTGCCAGCAGCGTCTTTTCTGGTCCCTCCGGCTCCTACAATGAGCAGTTCTTC. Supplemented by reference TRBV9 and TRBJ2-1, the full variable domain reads DSGVTQTPKHLITATGQRVTLRCSPRSGDLSVYWYQQSLDQGLQFLIQYYNGEERAKGNILERFSAQQFPDLHSELNLSSLELGDSALYFCASSVFSGPSGSYNEQFFGPGTRLTVL.

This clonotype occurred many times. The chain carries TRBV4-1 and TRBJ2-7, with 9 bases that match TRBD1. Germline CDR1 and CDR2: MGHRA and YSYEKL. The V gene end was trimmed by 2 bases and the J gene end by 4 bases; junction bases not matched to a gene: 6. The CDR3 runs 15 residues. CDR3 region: CASSQPRDRVYEQYF. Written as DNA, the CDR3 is TGCGCCAGCAGCCAACCCCGGGACAGGGTATACGAGCAGTACTTC.

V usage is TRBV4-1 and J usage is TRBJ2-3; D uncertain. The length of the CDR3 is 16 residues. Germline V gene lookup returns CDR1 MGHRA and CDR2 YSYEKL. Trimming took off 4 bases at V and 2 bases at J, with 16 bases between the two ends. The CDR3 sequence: CASSPPGSRPTDTQYF. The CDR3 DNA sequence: TGCGCCAGCAGCCCGCCGGGCTCACGCCCCACAGATACGCAGTATTTT.

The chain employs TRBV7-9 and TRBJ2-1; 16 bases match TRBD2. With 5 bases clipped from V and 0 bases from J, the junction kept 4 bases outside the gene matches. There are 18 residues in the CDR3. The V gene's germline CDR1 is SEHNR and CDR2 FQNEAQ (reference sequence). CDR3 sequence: CASSPGLAGGPSYNEQFF. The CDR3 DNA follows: TGTGCCAGCAGCCCGGGACTAGCGGGGGGGCCCTCCTACAATGAGCAGTTCTTC.

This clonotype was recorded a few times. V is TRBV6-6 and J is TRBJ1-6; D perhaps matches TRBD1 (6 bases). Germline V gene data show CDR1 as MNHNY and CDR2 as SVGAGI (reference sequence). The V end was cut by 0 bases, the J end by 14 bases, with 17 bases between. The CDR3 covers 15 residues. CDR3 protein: CASSYSRMGASTLHF. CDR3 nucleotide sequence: TGTGCCAGCAGTTACTCCCGGATGGGGGCCTCCACCCTCCACTTT.

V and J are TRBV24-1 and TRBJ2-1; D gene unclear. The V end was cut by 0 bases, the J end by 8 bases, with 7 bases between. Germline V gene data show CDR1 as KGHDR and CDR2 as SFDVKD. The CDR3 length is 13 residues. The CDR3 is CATSDLDSDEQFF. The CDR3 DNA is TGTGCCACCAGTGATTTGGATTCCGATGAGCAGTTCTTC.

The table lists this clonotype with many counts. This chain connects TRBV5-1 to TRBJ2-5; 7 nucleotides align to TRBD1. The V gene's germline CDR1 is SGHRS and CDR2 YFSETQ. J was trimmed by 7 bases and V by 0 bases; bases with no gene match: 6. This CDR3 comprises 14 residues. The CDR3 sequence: CASSLGGDSSTQYF. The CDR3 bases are TGCGCCAGCAGCTTGGGAGGGGACAGTTCGACCCAGTACTTC.

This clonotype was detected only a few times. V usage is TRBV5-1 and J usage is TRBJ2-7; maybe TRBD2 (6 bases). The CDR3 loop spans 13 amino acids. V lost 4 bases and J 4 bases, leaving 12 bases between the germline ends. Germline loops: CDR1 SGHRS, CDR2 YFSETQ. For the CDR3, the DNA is TGCGCCAGCAGCCCTGCGGAGGGTTACGAGCAGTACTTC. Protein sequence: CASSPAEGYEQYF.